This is a list of T cell receptor beta chains from one sample in a study of beta chain features in type 1 diabetes. TCRdb's copy holds only in-frame clones and misses some; the assay was immunoSEQ multiplex PCR. This table holds roughly 150,000 clones, around 10% found once. Sequenced: central memory CD4+ T cells from blood. The receptors stem from a man aged 18 to 29 in good health. CDR3s include the opening cysteine and the closing phenylalanine or tryptophan. Each record gives: V gene, clone size, D gene, J gene, CDR3 DNA, CDR3 protein. The D gene is left open where the match is weak. Not every row has a clone size; where given, it reads once, few, many or a size class.

>TRBV7-7|few|NA|TRBJ2-1
TGTGCCAGCAGCTTAGTGGCGTCGGCCTACAATGAGCAGTTCTTC
CASSLVASAYNEQFF
>TRBV5-1|NA|NA|TRBJ2-7
TGCGCCAGCAGCTTGGCCTTGGGTGACGCTAGCGAGCAGTACTTC
CASSLALGDASEQYF
>TRBV2|NA|NA|TRBJ1-2
TGTGCCAACTCCCAGGGGTACTATGGCTACACCTTC
CANSQGYYGYTF
>TRBV14|NA|TRBD1|TRBJ1-1
TGTGCCAGCAGACGACAGGGGGGTACTGAAGCTTTCTTT
CASRRQGGTEAFF
>TRBV28|NA|NA|TRBJ2-7
TGTGCCAGCAGTTTATCCCGGGGCGAGCAGTACTTC
CASSLSRGEQYF
>TRBV7-2|NA|NA|TRBJ2-3
TGTGCCACCTCGAGCACAGATACGCAGTATTTT
CATSSTDTQYF
>TRBV9|few|NA|TRBJ2-5
TGTGCCAGCAGCGTAGATGAGTGGGAGACCCAGTACTTC
CASSVDEWETQYF
>TRBV7-2|few|TRBD1|TRBJ1-2
TGTGCCAGCAGCCTCACAGCACGACAGGGAAACTATGGCTACACCTTC
CASSLTARQGNYGYTF
>TRBV9|few|TRBD2|TRBJ2-2
TGTGCCAGCAGTAGTGCTAGCGGGAGCGGGGAGCTGTTTTTT
CASSSASGSGELFF
>TRBV28|few|TRBD1|TRBJ2-7
TGTGCCAGCAGTGTCGGACAGGGGAAGTACGAGCAGTACTTC
CASSVGQGKYEQYF
>TRBV28|many|NA|TRBJ2-7
TGTGCCAGCAGTTTAAGGGGATTCAACTACGAGCAGTACTTC
CASSLRGFNYEQYF
>TRBV5-1|few|NA|TRBJ2-2
TGCGCCAGCAGATCCTACACCGGGGAGCTGTTTTTT
CASRSYTGELFF
>TRBV4-3|NA|NA|TRBJ1-1
TGCGCCAGCAGCCAAGTGGACCTCACGAACACTGAAGCTTTCTTT
CASSQVDLTNTEAFF
>TRBV2|NA|NA|TRBJ1-1
TGTGCCAGCAGGCCGGACAGCACTGAAGCTTTCTTT
CASRPDSTEAFF